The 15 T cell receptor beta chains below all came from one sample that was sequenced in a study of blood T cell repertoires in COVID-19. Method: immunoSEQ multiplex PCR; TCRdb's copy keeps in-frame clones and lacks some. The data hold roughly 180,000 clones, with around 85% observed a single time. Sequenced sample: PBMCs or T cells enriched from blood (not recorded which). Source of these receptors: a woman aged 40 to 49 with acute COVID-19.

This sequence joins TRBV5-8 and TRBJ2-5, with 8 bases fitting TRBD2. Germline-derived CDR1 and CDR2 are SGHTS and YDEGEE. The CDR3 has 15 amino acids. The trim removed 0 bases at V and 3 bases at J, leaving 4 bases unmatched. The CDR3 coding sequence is TGTGCCAGCAGCTTGGTACTAGCGGAAAAAGAGACCCAGTACTTC. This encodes CASSLVLAEKETQYF.

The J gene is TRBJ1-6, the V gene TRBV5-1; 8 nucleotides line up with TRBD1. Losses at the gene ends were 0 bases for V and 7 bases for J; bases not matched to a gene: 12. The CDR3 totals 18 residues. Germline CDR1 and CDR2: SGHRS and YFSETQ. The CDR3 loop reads CASSLVVGRYRGNSPLHF. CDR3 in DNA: TGCGCCAGCAGCTTGGTGGTAGGACGTTACAGGGGGAATTCACCCCTCCACTTT.

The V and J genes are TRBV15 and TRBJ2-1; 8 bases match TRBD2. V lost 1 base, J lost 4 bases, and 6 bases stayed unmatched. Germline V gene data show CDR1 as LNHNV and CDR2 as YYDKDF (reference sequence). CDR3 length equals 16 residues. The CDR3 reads CATSRVPGGPYNEQFF. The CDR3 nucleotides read TGTGCCACCAGCAGAGTTCCGGGAGGGCCGTACAATGAGCAGTTCTTC.

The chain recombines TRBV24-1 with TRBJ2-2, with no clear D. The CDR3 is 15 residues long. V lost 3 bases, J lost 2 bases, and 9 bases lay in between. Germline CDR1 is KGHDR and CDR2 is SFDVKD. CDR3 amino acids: CATSDPQTNTGELFF. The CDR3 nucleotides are TGTGCCACCAGTGATCCTCAAACTAACACCGGGGAGCTGTTTTTT.

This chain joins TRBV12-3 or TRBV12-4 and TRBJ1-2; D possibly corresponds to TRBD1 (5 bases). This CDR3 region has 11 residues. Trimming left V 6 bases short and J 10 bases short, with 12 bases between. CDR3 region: CASSLGVDYTF. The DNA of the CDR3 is TGTGCCAGCAGCCTAGGGGTTGACTACACCTTC.

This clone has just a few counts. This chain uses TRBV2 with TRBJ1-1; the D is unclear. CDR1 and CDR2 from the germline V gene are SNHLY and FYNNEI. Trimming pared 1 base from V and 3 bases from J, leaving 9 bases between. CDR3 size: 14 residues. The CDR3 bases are TGTGCCAGCAGTGAAGATAACAGCTACACTGAAGCTTTCTTT. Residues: CASSEDNSYTEAFF.

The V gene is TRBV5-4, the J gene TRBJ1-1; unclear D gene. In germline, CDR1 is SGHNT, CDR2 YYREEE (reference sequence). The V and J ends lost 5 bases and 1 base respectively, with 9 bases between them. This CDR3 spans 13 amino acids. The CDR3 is CASSYRENTEAFF. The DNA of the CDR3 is TGTGCCAGCAGTTATAGAGAGAACACTGAAGCTTTCTTT.

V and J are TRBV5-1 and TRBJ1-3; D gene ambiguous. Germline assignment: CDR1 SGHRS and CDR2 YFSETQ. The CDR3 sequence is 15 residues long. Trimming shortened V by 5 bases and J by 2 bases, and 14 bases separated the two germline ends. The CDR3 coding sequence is TGCGCCAGCAGTTCGGAAGGCAGGACTGGAAACACCATATATTTT. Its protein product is CASSSEGRTGNTIYF.

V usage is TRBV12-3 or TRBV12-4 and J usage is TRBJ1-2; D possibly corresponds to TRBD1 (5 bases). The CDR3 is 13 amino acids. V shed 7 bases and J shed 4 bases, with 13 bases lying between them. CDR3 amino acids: CASMEGSAYGYTF. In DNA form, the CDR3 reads TGTGCCAGCATGGAGGGGTCCGCCTATGGCTACACCTTC.

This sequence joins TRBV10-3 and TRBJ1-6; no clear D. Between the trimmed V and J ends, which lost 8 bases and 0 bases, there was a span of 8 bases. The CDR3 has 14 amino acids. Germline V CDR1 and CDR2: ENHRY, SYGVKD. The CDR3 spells CAIGGSSYNSPLHF. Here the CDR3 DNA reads TGTGCCATCGGTGGGAGCTCCTATAATTCACCCCTCCACTTT.

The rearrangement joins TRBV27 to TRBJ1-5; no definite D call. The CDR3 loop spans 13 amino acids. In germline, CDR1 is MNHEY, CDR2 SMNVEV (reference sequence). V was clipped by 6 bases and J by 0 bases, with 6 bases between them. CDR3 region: CASSFNSNQPQHF. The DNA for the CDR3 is TGTGCCAGCAGCTTTAATAGCAATCAGCCCCAGCATTTT.

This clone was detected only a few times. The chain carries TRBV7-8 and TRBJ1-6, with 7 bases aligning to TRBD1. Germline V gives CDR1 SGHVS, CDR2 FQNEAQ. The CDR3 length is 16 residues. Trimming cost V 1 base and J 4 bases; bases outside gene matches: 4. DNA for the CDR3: TGTGCCAGCAGCTTAGGACAGGGCAATTATAATTCACCCCTCCACTTT. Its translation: CASSLGQGNYNSPLHF.

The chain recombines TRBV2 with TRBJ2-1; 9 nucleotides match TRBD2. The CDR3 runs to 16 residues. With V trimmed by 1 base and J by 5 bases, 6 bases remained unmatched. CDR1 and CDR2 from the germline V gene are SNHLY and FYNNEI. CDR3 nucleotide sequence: TGTGCCAGCAGTGAAGGAAGGACTAGCGACGACAATGAGCAGTTCTTC. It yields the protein CASSEGRTSDDNEQFF.

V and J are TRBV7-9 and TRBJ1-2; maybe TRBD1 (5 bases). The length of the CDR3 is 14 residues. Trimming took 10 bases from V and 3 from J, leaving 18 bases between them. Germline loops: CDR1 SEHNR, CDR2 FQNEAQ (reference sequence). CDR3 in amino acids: CATSHVLRDYGYTF. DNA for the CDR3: TGTGCCACCTCTCATGTCCTCAGGGACTATGGCTACACCTTC.

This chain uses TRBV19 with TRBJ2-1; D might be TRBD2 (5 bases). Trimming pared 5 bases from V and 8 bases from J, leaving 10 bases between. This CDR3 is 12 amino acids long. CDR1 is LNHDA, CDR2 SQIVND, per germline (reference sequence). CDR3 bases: TGTGCCAGTAGTGATATCGGGGATGAGCAGTTCTTC. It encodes CASSDIGDEQFF.